The clone carrying this T cell receptor beta chain was detected once. Its ends do not fully match the called genes, so a read error is possible. This CDR3 region has 13 residues. The germline gives CDR1 SGHVT, CDR2 SQSDAQ. This sample is part of a study of tumor-infiltrating lymphocytes in oesophageal squamous cell carcinoma. From the PCR reads, TCRdb called clonotypes with MiXCR, one entry per CDR3 protein. The sample has around 22,000 distinct CDR3 sequences, more than 35% seen once. What was sequenced was esophageal tumor tissue. The sequence came from a male donor with esophageal squamous cell carcinoma. The chain recombines TRBV7-4 with TRBJ2-4; 10 positions match TRBD2. The CDR3 sequence: CASSLEAGTSEFF. As DNA, the CDR3 is TGTGCCAGCAGCTTAGAGGCCGGGACTAGCGAGTTCTTC.